The rows below give T cell receptor beta chains drawn from one sample of a study of blood T cell repertoires in COVID-19. The assay was immunoSEQ multiplex PCR, and TCRdb's table has in-frame clones only and misses some. The table records about 130,000 clones, 86% of them present only once. Sample: peripheral blood. These receptors came from a woman between 65 and 79 years old with COVID-19, enrolled during active disease. CDR3s leave out the opening cysteine and the closing phenylalanine or tryptophan. A D gene is named only where the DNA matches it firmly. Clone size is given for some rows only: seen once, a few or many times, or a class if the clone is expanded.

j_call d_call v_call clone_size cdr3_aa
TRBJ1-1 TRBD1 TRBV28 . ASSFLDRVNTEAF
TRBJ2-1 . TRBV5-4 . ASSLNGGANEQF
TRBJ2-3 TRBD2 TRBV5-4 . ASSLGGLAGKMGTQY
TRBJ2-1 TRBD1 TRBV2 once ASRADRALYNEQF
TRBJ1-5 . TRBV19 . ASSRTAGQPQH
TRBJ2-2 TRBD1 TRBV5-1 . ASSPGTGGPGELF
TRBJ1-1 . TRBV21-1 once ASSKGGQGDGYRNTEAF
TRBJ2-1 TRBD2 TRBV5-1 . ASSLGSGGPSGYNEQF
TRBJ2-3 TRBD2 TRBV2 . ASRRLAGPPSTDTQY
TRBJ1-4 TRBD1 TRBV2 . ASSAWTGQREKLF
TRBJ1-6 TRBD1 TRBV19 . ASSMTTGETSPLH
TRBJ2-2 . TRBV6-2/TRBV6-3 . ASSYWGGSGELF
TRBJ2-5 . TRBV30 . AWSLTRYATQY
TRBJ1-2 . TRBV6-5 . ASSYVSGYGYT
TRBJ2-7 . TRBV19 . ASSLGSLEQY
TRBJ2-5 TRBD2 TRBV2 once ASSEDSGGAKTQY
TRBJ1-5 . TRBV5-1 . ASSPGSGNQPQH
TRBJ2-1 . TRBV3-1/TRBV3-2 . ASRAAGHEQF
TRBJ1-2 TRBD1 TRBV7-9 . ASSSTAPDRAYGYT
TRBJ2-2 TRBD1 TRBV4-1 . ASSQAGTGGFRELF
TRBJ2-1 TRBD2 TRBV5-1 once ASSLVAGGNNEQF
TRBJ1-5 . TRBV19 . ASSIGGRSSNQPQH
TRBJ1-4 TRBD1 TRBV11-2 . ASSSPGQGNEKLF
TRBJ1-2 . TRBV27 . ASSLTPGSYGYT
TRBJ1-2 TRBD1 TRBV27 . ASSPFPGQGGFT
TRBJ2-7 TRBD2 TRBV9 . ASSRGEAGSSYEQY
TRBJ2-5 . TRBV6-5 once ASSSKETQY
TRBJ2-7 TRBD1 TRBV29-1 . SASGQGVRHEQY
TRBJ1-2 TRBD1 TRBV2 . ASSDQGARGYT
TRBJ1-6 TRBD1 TRBV7-2 . ASSLGVQGNSPLH
TRBJ2-6 . TRBV7-8 . ASSSPVRAGANVLT
TRBJ1-2 . TRBV27 . ASRSTGRGGYT
TRBJ2-5 TRBD1 TRBV5-1 . ASSPQGQETQY